The 11 T cell receptor beta chains reported below all come from one sample, sequenced in a study of T cells after posttransplantation cyclophosphamide. Data came from immunoSEQ multiplex PCR; TCRdb stores just in-frame clones and leaves some out. The sample has approximately 45,000 clones; about 91% are singletons. Sequenced: PBMCs. The receptors stem from a woman aged 45-65 years in good health and a related stem cell transplant donor.

This clone was seen a single time. The J gene is TRBJ1-2, the V gene TRBV27; 12 bases map to TRBD1. J gave up 2 bases and V 3 bases, and 4 bases lay outside the gene matches. Per the germline V gene, CDR1 is MNHEY and CDR2 is SMNVEV (reference sequence). CDR3 length: 16 amino acids. CDR3 in DNA: TGTGCCAGCAGTTTGTTGGGGACAGGGGGCAACTATGGCTACACCTTC. It translates to CASSLLGTGGNYGYTF.

The chain recombines TRBV6-5 with TRBJ1-2; tentatively, D is TRBD1 (5 bases). V was cut by 7 bases and J by 9 bases, with 15 bases left in between. Per the germline V gene, CDR1 is MNHEY and CDR2 is SVGAGI. This CDR3 has 12 residues. CDR3 nucleotides: TGTGCCAGCACGGATGGGGGGGATAGCTACACCTTC. Translated: CASTDGGDSYTF.

The count of this clone is one. The chain joins TRBV27 to TRBJ1-5; D remains unclear. Germline CDR1 MNHEY, CDR2 SMNVEV (reference sequence). Trimming pared 2 bases from V and 6 bases from J, leaving 11 bases between. The CDR3 covers 14 residues. This CDR3 reads CASSLAGAGQPQHF. CDR3 in DNA: TGTGCCAGCAGTTTAGCGGGCGCCGGTCAGCCCCAGCATTTT.

The rearrangement joins TRBV27 to TRBJ1-2; possible D gene TRBD1, 6 bases. V was shortened by 6 bases and J by 6 bases, with 17 bases between the two germline ends. From germline, CDR1 is MNHEY and CDR2 SMNVEV (reference sequence). This CDR3 is built from 14 residues. The CDR3 nucleotides read TGTGCCAGCAGGATTTCCGACAGGTACAATGGCTACACCTTC. Translated, it gives CASRISDRYNGYTF.

V is TRBV19 and J is TRBJ2-5; TRBD1 agrees at 10 bases. This CDR3 spans 16 amino acids. Germline loops: CDR1 LNHDA, CDR2 SQIVND (reference sequence). V gave up 5 bases and J gave up 1 base; unmatched junction bases: 7. The chain's CDR3 is CASSGGTGDLQETQYF. CDR3 nucleotides: TGTGCCAGTAGTGGCGGGACAGGGGACCTCCAAGAGACCCAGTACTTC.

This CDR3 is CASGDSRLNTEAFF. The DNA for the CDR3 is TGTGCCAGTGGGGACAGCCGGCTGAACACTGAAGCTTTCTTT. The rearrangement uses TRBV6-6 and TRBJ1-1, with TRBD1 identical over 7 bases. V lost 9 bases, J lost 0 bases, and 7 bases stayed unmatched. This CDR3 spans 14 amino acids. Looked up from germline, CDR1 is MNHNY and CDR2 is SVGAGI (reference sequence).

The CDR3 loop is CASSPTRAPRGTEAFF. CDR3 DNA sequence: TGTGCCAGCAGCCCTACGAGGGCCCCAAGAGGGACTGAAGCTTTCTTT. This chain uses TRBV7-8 with TRBJ1-1, with unresolved D. V lost 5 bases, J lost 5 bases, and 21 bases lay in between. This CDR3 spans 16 amino acids. Germline CDR1 reads SGHVS; CDR2 reads FQNEAQ.

The V call is TRBV28, the J call TRBJ1-6; 8 nucleotides agree with TRBD1. V lost 2 bases, J lost 7 bases, and 7 bases stayed unmatched. Germline V lookup: CDR1 MDHEN, CDR2 SYDVKM. This CDR3 comprises 16 residues. For the CDR3, the DNA is TGTGCCAGCAGTTTAGGACAGGGAGCATCGAATTCACCCCTCCACTTT. Encoded protein: CASSLGQGASNSPLHF.

The rearrangement uses TRBV6-5 and TRBJ1-1; no firm D call. Trimming took 2 bases from V and 4 from J, leaving 11 bases between them. CDR3 length: 14 amino acids. Looked up from germline, CDR1 is MNHEY and CDR2 is SVGAGI. The CDR3 region is CASSYPGLATEAFF. CDR3 coding DNA: TGTGCCAGCAGTTACCCCGGACTGGCCACTGAAGCTTTCTTT.

The chain recombines TRBV5-1 with TRBJ2-5, with 7 bases identical to TRBD1. The germline gives CDR1 SGHRS, CDR2 YFSETQ. The trim removed 0 bases at V and 5 bases at J, leaving 13 bases unmatched. The CDR3 covers 17 residues. The CDR3 DNA reads as TGCGCCAGCAGCTTGGATCCTCCAGACAGGGATGGGGAGACCCAGTACTTC. Translated, it gives CASSLDPPDRDGETQYF.

The genes are TRBV7-2 and TRBJ1-2, with a weak D call TRBD1 (6 bases). The CDR3 totals 15 residues. Trimming took 7 bases from V and 4 from J, leaving 19 bases between them. Germline values: CDR1 SGHTA, CDR2 FQGNSA. CDR3 sequence: CASNLSPGVGYGYTF. The DNA for the CDR3 is TGTGCCAGCAACCTTAGTCCAGGGGTGGGCTATGGCTACACCTTC.